One and the same sample provided the 10 T cell receptor beta chains below, sequenced in a study of blood T cell repertoires in COVID-19. TCRdb's table, derived via immunoSEQ multiplex PCR, lists solely in-frame clones and lacks some. The table lists under 300,000 clones, around 83% of them singletons. The material sequenced was peripheral blood. The receptor set was obtained from a woman under 30 with acute or convalescent COVID-19.

The chain links TRBV7-9 to TRBJ2-3; TRBD1 matches 9 bases. J gave up 0 bases and V 3 bases, and 7 bases lay outside the gene matches. The germline CDR1 and CDR2 sequences are SEHNR and FQNEAQ (reference sequence). There are 17 residues in the CDR3. The CDR3 region is CASSLPTGGLSTDTQYF. The DNA of the CDR3 is TGTGCCAGCAGCTTGCCGACAGGGGGACTTAGCACAGATACGCAGTATTTT.

This clone was seen repeatedly, ten times or more. The CDR3 bases are TGCGCCAGCAGCCAAGATAGGGGGACCCATCTGAACACTGAAGCTTTCTTT. It codes for CASSQDRGTHLNTEAFF. The chain joins TRBV4-3 to TRBJ1-1; the D gene is possibly TRBD1 (6 bases). The CDR3 length is 17 residues. Trimming left V 0 bases short and J 0 bases short, with 14 bases between. CDR1 and CDR2 (germline): LGHNA, YSLEER.

The chain couples TRBV7-9 to TRBJ2-1; perhaps TRBD1 as D (5 bases). The CDR3 spans 19 residues. The V gene lost 2 bases and the J gene lost 5 bases, with 25 bases spanning the gap. The germline V gene encodes CDR1 SEHNR and CDR2 FQNEAQ (reference sequence). The CDR3 region is CASSLSFTGGIFSNNEQFF. The CDR3 nucleotides read TGTGCCAGCAGCTTAAGTTTTACAGGCGGCATTTTCTCAAACAATGAGCAGTTCTTC.

The CDR3 loop is CASSPRAGGYEQYF. The CDR3 bases are TGTGCCAGCAGCCCCAGGGCGGGAGGCTACGAGCAGTACTTC. V and J are TRBV7-2 and TRBJ2-7; the match to TRBD2 covers 8 bases. CDR1 and CDR2 (germline): SGHTA, FQGNSA. Losses at the gene ends were 5 bases for V and 3 bases for J; bases not matched to a gene: 6. This CDR3 has 14 amino acids. Together with reference TRBV7-2 and TRBJ2-7, the CDR3 gives the full variable domain: GAGVSQSPSNKVTEKGKDVELRCDPISGHTALYWYRQSLGQGLEFLIYFQGNSAPDKSGLPSDRFSAERTGGSVSTLTIQRTQQEDSAVYLCASSPRAGGYEQYFGPGTRLTVT.

This clone occurred a few times. The chain couples TRBV11-2 to TRBJ2-2; TRBD1 matches at 9 bases. The length of the CDR3 is 16 residues. With V trimmed by 1 base and J by 6 bases, 6 bases remained unmatched. CDR1 is SGHAT and CDR2 is FQNNGV in the germline V gene. CDR3 loop: CASSLALGQGSGELFF. The CDR3 DNA follows: TGTGCCAGCAGCTTAGCTCTGGGACAGGGTTCCGGGGAGCTGTTTTTT.

V and J are TRBV9 and TRBJ1-1, with 7 bases identical to TRBD1. CDR1 and CDR2 (germline): SGDLS, YYNGEE. Trimming at V came to 1 base and at J to 1 base, leaving 4 bases not matched to a gene. CDR3 length: 15 amino acids. Here the CDR3 DNA reads TGTGCCAGCAGCGTAACAGGGGCGAGGAACACTGAAGCTTTCTTT. Amino acids: CASSVTGARNTEAFF.

The chain combines TRBV28 with TRBJ2-7, with 7 bases aligning to TRBD1. V lost 2 bases to trimming and J lost 6 bases; unmatched junction nucleotides: 13. Looked up from germline, CDR1 is MDHEN and CDR2 is SYDVKM. The CDR3 runs to 16 residues. CDR3 DNA: TGTGCCAGCAGTTTACGGCACAGGGGTAAGACTCGCGAGCAGTACTTC. Translating gives CASSLRHRGKTREQYF.

The chain employs TRBV6-5 and TRBJ1-6; D might be TRBD1 (5 bases). This CDR3 contains 13 residues. CDR1 MNHEY and CDR2 SVGAGI come from the germline V gene. Deletions cut 6 bases from V and 9 bases from J, with 12 bases between. The CDR3 DNA sequence: TGTGCCAGCAGCGACACGGGGGGTTCACCCCTCCACTTT. Protein sequence: CASSDTGGSPLHF.

The chain uses TRBV3-1 (or the pseudogene TRBV3-2) and TRBJ2-6; 7 bases fit TRBD2. Germline values: CDR1 LGHDT, CDR2 YNNKEL (reference sequence). The CDR3 is 19 residues long. V shed 4 bases and J 4 bases; nucleotides not matched to a gene: 16. The CDR3 loop reads CASSRRWASGNGGANVLTF. In DNA, the CDR3 is TGTGCCAGCAGCCGTCGATGGGCTAGCGGCAATGGGGGGGCCAACGTCCTGACTTTC.

V usage is TRBV30 and J usage is TRBJ2-7; TRBD1 agrees at 9 bases. The CDR3 spans 14 residues. Trimming cost V 1 base and J 3 bases; bases outside gene matches: 4. Germline CDR1 reads GTSNPN; CDR2 reads SVGIG (reference sequence). CDR3 loop: CAWSDGTGHYEQYF. The DNA for the CDR3 is TGTGCCTGGAGTGACGGGACAGGGCACTACGAGCAGTACTTC.